What follows are 9 T cell receptor beta chains derived from one specimen sequenced in a study of PD-L1 blockade in urothelial cancer. Time point given: pretreatment peripheral blood. Sequencing was performed with immunoSEQ multiplex PCR; in TCRdb, only in-frame clones are kept and a portion is missing. This sample has about 76,000 clones, with 85% to 90% found just once. The sequences come from PBMCs, collected around atezolizumab (anti-PD-L1) treatment. These receptors were taken from an older man with urothelial cancer.

This clone has more than one count but fewer than ten. The chain uses TRBV2 and TRBJ1-2; D call uncertain. CDR3 length equals 14 residues. Germline CDR1 SNHLY, CDR2 FYNNEI. V was trimmed by 3 bases and J by 4 bases, leaving 12 bases between them. Here the CDR3 DNA reads TGTGCCAGCAGTGATTACAGCAGATTCTATGGCTACACCTTC. Its protein product is CASSDYSRFYGYTF.

The V gene is TRBV11-2, the J gene TRBJ2-1; D may be TRBD2 (5 bases). Germline CDR1 and CDR2: SGHAT and FQNNGV. The CDR3 has 14 residues. Between the trimmed V and J ends, which lost 1 base and 4 bases, there was a span of 8 bases. CDR3 nucleotides: TGTGCCAGCAGCTTAGTCACTAGTTACAATGAGCAGTTCTTC. Amino acid sequence: CASSLVTSYNEQFF. Full variable domain (remainder filled in from reference TRBV11-2 and TRBJ2-1): EAGVAQSPRYKIIEKRQSVAFWCNPISGHATLYWYQQILGQGPKLLIQFQNNGVVDDSQLPKDRFSAERLKGVDSTLKIQPAKLEDSAVYLCASSLVTSYNEQFFGPGTRLTVL.

The chain carries TRBV29-1 and TRBJ2-1; D gene uncertain. CDR3 size: 10 residues. Trimming pared 7 bases from V and 5 bases from J, leaving 6 bases between. Looked up from germline, CDR1 is SQVTM and CDR2 is ANQGSEA. CDR3 amino acids: CSDQDNEQFF. In nucleotides, the CDR3 is TGCAGCGACCAGGACAATGAGCAGTTCTTC.

V gene TRBV7-8 combines with J gene TRBJ2-7, with D maybe TRBD2 (6 bases). Germline V gene data show CDR1 as SGHVS and CDR2 as FQNEAQ. The V gene lost 6 bases and the J gene lost 0 bases, with 15 bases spanning the gap. The CDR3 runs to 15 residues. Here the CDR3 DNA reads TGTGCCAGCAGAGCCCGGAGGGCTCGCTCCTACGAGCAGTACTTC. Translation gives CASRARRARSYEQYF.

The rearrangement links TRBV7-6 to TRBJ1-3; TRBD1 agrees at 7 bases. The germline V gene has CDR1 SGHVS and CDR2 FNYEAQ. This CDR3 is built from 14 residues. Germline trimming cut 5 bases from V and 8 bases from J; bases unmatched to any gene: 9. CDR3 residues: CASSPTGLKHTIYF. Written as DNA, the CDR3 is TGTGCCAGCAGCCCGACAGGGTTGAAGCACACCATATATTTT.

This clone appeared a single time. The chain employs TRBV28 and TRBJ1-2; no clear D. Trimming left V 7 bases short and J 4 bases short, with 22 bases between. Germline V gene data show CDR1 as MDHEN and CDR2 as SYDVKM. The CDR3 covers 16 residues. The CDR3 here is CASILRGKGSSYGYTF. DNA for the CDR3: TGTGCCAGCATTCTTCGAGGGAAAGGGTCCAGCTATGGCTACACCTTC.

This sequence joins TRBV6-1 and TRBJ2-7, with a tentative D call TRBD1 (5 bases). The CDR3 extends over 12 amino acids. V lost 4 bases to trimming and J lost 5 bases, with 9 bases between them. Germline V gene sequence: CDR1 MNHNS, CDR2 SASEGT. The CDR3 sequence is CASSGGGHEQYF. The CDR3 nucleotides read TGTGCCAGCAGTGGGGGCGGCCACGAGCAGTACTTC.

The rearrangement uses TRBV7-9 and TRBJ1-4; 7 nucleotides agree with TRBD1. The germline CDR1 and CDR2 sequences are SEHNR and FQNEAQ (reference sequence). This CDR3 has 16 amino acids. The V segment lost 1 base and the J segment 7 bases; nucleotides outside the gene matches: 9. The DNA of the CDR3 is TGTGCCAGCAGCTTAGGACCGGGACAGAGGAGTGAAAAACTGTTTTTT. Translating gives CASSLGPGQRSEKLFF. Using reference TRBV7-9 and TRBJ1-4 for the parts outside the CDR3, the full variable domain is DTGVSQNPRHKITKRGQNVTFRCDPISEHNRLYWYRQTLGQGPEFLTYFQNEAQLEKSRLLSDRFSAERPKGSFSTLEIQRTEQGDSAMYLCASSLGPGQRSEKLFFGSGTQLSVL.

The CDR3 DNA reads TGCGCCAGCAGCTTGTATGGAGGAACGACAGATACGCAGTATTTT. Translated, it gives CASSLYGGTTDTQYF. This sequence joins TRBV5-1 and TRBJ2-3; D is perhaps TRBD2 (5 bases). This CDR3 is 15 amino acids long. Per the germline V gene, CDR1 is SGHRS and CDR2 is YFSETQ. The V and J ends lost 1 base and 3 bases respectively, with 12 bases between them. The full variable domain, in which reference TRBV5-1 and TRBJ2-3 provide the parts outside the CDR3, is KAGVTQTPRYLIKTRGQQVTLSCSPISGHRSVSWYQQTPGQGLQFLFEYFSETQRNKGNFPGRFSGRQFSNSRSEMNVSTLELGDSALYLCASSLYGGTTDTQYFGPGTRLTVL.